This T cell receptor beta chain was profiled in a study of T cell responses to AZD1222 COVID-19 vaccine. Study-wide results and caveats: The CD4 TCRs associated with vaccination extended across spike and predominated at 160-218 and 743-854. Repertoires were obtained solely post-peak T cell response. At baseline, seropositivity was found in only five or six AZD1222 recipients. The study reported that nearly half of spike-specific TCRs target unmutated variant regions.

In the case of this clone: Its antigen is as yet unknown.

Measured with immunoSEQ multiplex PCR; TCRdb has only the in-frame clones, and not every one. Found here are 150,000 to 200,000 clones, approximately 94% of them singletons; the top ten hold around 3%. V gave up 7 bases and J gave up 0 bases; unmatched junction bases: 9. The CDR3 contains 16 residues. Germline V CDR1 and CDR2: SGHVS, FQNEAQ. The receptor was isolated from an adult in good health. Sample: peripheral blood, taken on day 0 of AZD1222 vaccination. The V gene is TRBV7-8, the J gene TRBJ1-1; 9 bases fit TRBD1. The CDR3 reads CASIGDRDLLNTEAFF. The CDR3 region has the DNA TGTGCCAGCATCGGGGACAGGGACCTTCTGAACACTGAAGCTTTCTTT.